One and the same sample provided the 25 T cell receptor beta chains below, sequenced in a study of radiotherapy plus CTLA-4 blockade in lung cancer. TCRdb's table, derived via immunoSEQ multiplex PCR, lists solely in-frame clones and lacks some. Of about 95,000 clones detected, 82% appear once; the ten largest clones hold roughly 3.5%. This specimen was peripheral blood, taken from a patient treated with radiotherapy plus ipilimumab. The receptors shown here come from a human donor with non-small cell lung cancer who had a partial response to radiotherapy plus ipilimumab.

This chain links TRBV28 with TRBJ2-1; tentatively, D is TRBD2 (6 bases). V lost 5 bases, J lost 7 bases, and 18 bases lay in between. The germline V gene has CDR1 MDHEN and CDR2 SYDVKM. CDR3 size: 15 residues. CDR3 amino acids: CASSPGLKPTNEQFF. For the CDR3, the DNA is TGTGCCAGCAGTCCCGGACTAAAGCCAACGAATGAGCAGTTCTTC.

The chain combines TRBV6-5 with TRBJ2-4; tentative D call: TRBD1 (6 bases). Looked up from germline, CDR1 is MNHEY and CDR2 is SVGAGI. The CDR3 extends over 13 amino acids. Between the trimmed V and J ends, which lost 5 bases and 9 bases, there was a span of 14 bases. In DNA form, the CDR3 reads TGTGCCAGCAGTCTACAGGGTGGGGGCATTCAGTACTTC. Translation: CASSLQGGGIQYF.

The chain employs TRBV6-5 and TRBJ2-7, with TRBD1 matching 8 bases. The germline V gene has CDR1 MNHEY and CDR2 SVGAGI. The ends lost 8 bases at V and 5 bases at J; junction bases unmatched: 14. The CDR3 sequence is 15 residues long. The CDR3 coding sequence is TGTGCCAGCTCGGCCCAGGGGGCTATCCCCAACGAGCAGTACTTC. Translation gives CASSAQGAIPNEQYF.

This rearrangement joins TRBV4-1 to TRBJ2-2; tentatively, D is TRBD1 (6 bases). The CDR3 spans 20 residues. V lost 2 bases and J 3 bases, leaving 25 bases between the germline ends. Germline-derived CDR1 and CDR2 are MGHRA and YSYEKL. The CDR3 DNA follows: TGCGCCAGCAGCCAAACGAAGTCAAGACGGACAGTAAGGGACACCGGGGAGCTGTTTTTT. This codes for CASSQTKSRRTVRDTGELFF.

The chain uses TRBV18 and TRBJ1-5; 8 bases align to TRBD1. CDR3 length: 18 residues. The V and J ends lost 0 bases and 2 bases, in that order; junction bases with no gene match: 9. Germline-derived CDR1 and CDR2 are KGHSH and LQKENI. The CDR3 spells CASSPPRIGQGGNQPQHF. The CDR3 nucleotides read TGTGCCAGCTCACCACCTAGGATCGGACAGGGAGGCAATCAGCCCCAGCATTTT.

The rearrangement uses TRBV9 and TRBJ2-3; a weak D match, TRBD2 (5 bases). Germline CDR1 reads SGDLS; CDR2 reads YYNGEE. The ends were cut back, 0 bases at V and 2 bases at J, with 10 bases in the middle. The CDR3 is 15 residues long. The CDR3 reads CASSVGGGLTDTQYF. Written as DNA, the CDR3 is TGTGCCAGCAGCGTAGGAGGCGGACTCACAGATACGCAGTATTTT. The full variable domain, in which reference TRBV9 and TRBJ2-3 provide the parts outside the CDR3, is DSGVTQTPKHLITATGQRVTLRCSPRSGDLSVYWYQQSLDQGLQFLIQYYNGEERAKGNILERFSAQQFPDLHSELNLSSLELGDSALYFCASSVGGGLTDTQYFGPGTRLTVL.

The rearrangement links TRBV7-2 to TRBJ2-5; 9 bases line up with TRBD1. CDR3 length: 15 residues. The trim removed 4 bases at V and 7 bases at J, leaving 10 bases unmatched. Germline-derived CDR1 and CDR2 are SGHTA and FQGNSA. The CDR3 here is CASSSWTGAGGTQYF. CDR3 bases: TGTGCCAGCAGCTCCTGGACAGGGGCCGGGGGGACCCAGTACTTC. The whole variable domain, remainder taken from reference TRBV7-2 and TRBJ2-5, is GAGVSQSPSNKVTEKGKDVELRCDPISGHTALYWYRQSLGQGLEFLIYFQGNSAPDKSGLPSDRFSAERTGGSVSTLTIQRTQQEDSAVYLCASSSWTGAGGTQYFGPGTRLLVL.

This chain joins TRBV7-9 and TRBJ2-3, with 8 nucleotides matching TRBD1. Germline CDR1 and CDR2: SEHNR and FQNEAQ (reference sequence). This CDR3 has 16 amino acids. Trimming took 5 bases from V and 4 from J; bases not matched to a gene: 11. This CDR3 reads CASSQFGQGISDTQYF. DNA for the CDR3: TGTGCCAGCAGCCAATTCGGACAGGGTATCTCAGATACGCAGTATTTT.

V usage is TRBV21-1 and J usage is TRBJ1-5; the table's D call, TRBD1, has no DNA check behind it. TRBV21-1 is a pseudogene segment. The CDR3 is 14 amino acids. Here the CDR3 reads CASSKSRFNQPQHF. The CDR3 DNA is TGTGCCAGCAGCAAAAGCAGGTTCAATCAGCCCCAGCATTTT.

The V call is TRBV27, the J call TRBJ2-7, with 10 bases lining up with TRBD2. There are 15 residues in the CDR3. V dropped 3 bases and J dropped 2; count of bases not matched to a gene: 4. Germline V lookup: CDR1 MNHEY, CDR2 SMNVEV (reference sequence). This chain's CDR3 is CASSFRLAGAYEQYF. Here the CDR3 DNA reads TGTGCCAGCAGTTTCCGACTAGCGGGTGCCTACGAGCAGTACTTC.

V is TRBV14 and J is TRBJ2-3; no definite D call. This CDR3 is 17 amino acids long. The V end lost 0 bases, the J end lost 0 bases, and 13 bases lay between the germline ends. CDR1 SGHDN and CDR2 FVKESK come from the germline V gene. As DNA, the CDR3 is TGTGCCAGCAGCCAAGAAGACGGGTTTTCTAGCACAGATACGCAGTATTTT. It encodes CASSQEDGFSSTDTQYF.

V and J are TRBV7-2 and TRBJ2-7, with D maybe TRBD2 (5 bases). The CDR3 has 13 residues. With 3 bases removed from V and 1 base from J, the gap between germline ends came to 7 bases. Per the germline V gene, CDR1 is SGHTA and CDR2 is FQGNSA. This CDR3 is CASSLEDSYEQYF. The CDR3 DNA sequence: TGTGCCAGCAGCTTGGAGGATTCCTACGAGCAGTACTTC. The full variable domain, in which reference TRBV7-2 and TRBJ2-7 provide the parts outside the CDR3, is GAGVSQSPSNKVTEKGKDVELRCDPISGHTALYWYRQSLGQGLEFLIYFQGNSAPDKSGLPSDRFSAERTGGSVSTLTIQRTQQEDSAVYLCASSLEDSYEQYFGPGTRLTVT.

The table lists this clone with a few counts. This sequence joins TRBV6-5 and TRBJ1-2; D remains ambiguous. Per the germline V gene, CDR1 is MNHEY and CDR2 is SVGAGI. V was shortened by 10 bases and J by 0 bases, with 18 bases between the two germline ends. The CDR3 consists of 15 residues. Written as DNA, the CDR3 is TGTGCCACTTCCTGGCGCGGCTCAGCTAACTATGGCTACACCTTC. Encoded protein: CATSWRGSANYGYTF.

J is TRBJ2-1 and V is TRBV10-1, with 9 bases aligning to TRBD2. The germline gives CDR1 WNHNN, CDR2 SYGVQD (reference sequence). J lost 5 bases, V lost 4 bases, and 3 bases had no gene match. The CDR3 has 14 amino acids. For the CDR3, the DNA is TGCGCCAGCAGTGCGGCTAGCGGGAACAATGAGCAGTTCTTC. This translates into CASSAASGNNEQFF.

The chain is built from TRBV27 and TRBJ2-1; 7 nucleotides align to TRBD2. The V segment lost 4 bases and the J segment 0 bases; nucleotides outside the gene matches: 6. This CDR3 region has 16 residues. The germline V gene has CDR1 MNHEY and CDR2 SMNVEV (reference sequence). The CDR3 sequence: CASSSDGRASYNEQFF. CDR3 bases: TGTGCCAGCAGTTCAGATGGGAGGGCCTCCTACAATGAGCAGTTCTTC.

The chain is built from TRBV28 and TRBJ2-5; maybe TRBD1 (5 bases). The better agreement between TRBJ2-7 and the DNA end casts doubt on the J call. CDR1 is MDHEN, CDR2 SYDVKM, per germline. The CDR3 is made up of 15 amino acids. CDR3 coding DNA: TGTGCCAGCCTGCCCCAGTCCCTAGGGGACTACGAGCAGTACTTC. Protein sequence: CASLPQSLGDYEQYF.

This clone was found a few times. The CDR3 region is CASIGTGHQPQHF. DNA of the CDR3: TGTGCCAGCATAGGGACAGGGCATCAGCCCCAGCATTTT. This chain connects TRBV7-3 to TRBJ1-5; 9 nucleotides agree with TRBD1. CDR1 is SGHTA, CDR2 FQGTGA, per germline. V lost 7 bases and J lost 5; bases outside the gene matches: 3. This CDR3 contains 13 residues.

The chain uses TRBV9 and TRBJ2-5; 12 bases map to TRBD2. The J segment lost 3 bases and the V segment lost 1 base, leaving 13 bases of the junction unmatched. From germline, CDR1 is SGDLS and CDR2 YYNGEE. The CDR3 length is 19 residues. Here the CDR3 reads CASSVHQTSGRLKEETQYF. The CDR3, as DNA: TGTGCCAGCAGCGTACATCAGACTAGCGGGAGATTAAAGGAAGAGACCCAGTACTTC.

The chain uses TRBV9 and TRBJ2-3; TRBD2 matches at 11 bases. V shed 5 bases and J 3 bases; nucleotides not matched to a gene: 5. Germline V lookup: CDR1 SGDLS, CDR2 YYNGEE. The CDR3 totals 15 residues. The chain's CDR3 is CASSLRLAGTDTQYF. CDR3 nucleotide sequence: TGTGCCAGCAGTCTTAGACTAGCGGGGACAGATACGCAGTATTTT.

The chain combines TRBV5-4 with TRBJ1-1; no reliable D call. CDR1 SGHNT and CDR2 YYREEE come from the germline V gene (reference sequence). V was trimmed by 5 bases and J by 3 bases, leaving 17 bases between them. This CDR3 spans 15 amino acids. The CDR3: CASRSEPGSYTEAFF. Here the CDR3 DNA reads TGTGCCAGCAGATCGGAGCCGGGATCATACACTGAAGCTTTCTTT.

Comments on this clone: Other DNA sequences in this sample translate to the same CDR3. V usage is TRBV29-1 and J usage is TRBJ1-2, with 8 bases fitting TRBD1. Germline CDR1 SQVTM, CDR2 ANQGSEA. V lost 4 bases to trimming and J lost 8 bases; unmatched junction nucleotides: 6. The length of the CDR3 is 12 residues. The CDR3, as DNA: TGCAGCGTTGGGTCAGGGGGCGAGGGCTACACCTTC. As protein: CSVGSGGEGYTF.

The genes are TRBV5-1 and TRBJ2-7; TRBD2 might be the D (5 bases). V shed 4 bases and J shed 1 base, with 15 bases lying between them. This CDR3 is 15 amino acids long. From germline, CDR1 is SGHRS and CDR2 YFSETQ. CDR3 sequence reads: CASSRLSGPSYEQYF. Written as DNA, the CDR3 is TGCGCCAGCAGCCGGCTGAGCGGCCCGTCCTACGAGCAGTACTTC.

This clone was counted only a few times. This chain connects TRBV11-2 to TRBJ2-5, with TRBD2 as a possible D gene (5 bases). The CDR3 spans 13 residues. Trimming removed 1 base from V and 5 bases from J, with 8 bases in between. Germline CDR1 reads SGHAT; CDR2 reads FQNNGV. The CDR3 sequence is CASSLVWRETQYF. The CDR3 coding sequence is TGTGCCAGCAGCTTAGTGTGGAGGGAGACCCAGTACTTC.

The genes are TRBV19 and TRBJ1-2, with D possibly TRBD1 on 5 matching bases. V was shortened by 3 bases and J by 8 bases, with 13 bases between the two germline ends. The V gene's germline CDR1 is LNHDA and CDR2 SQIVND (reference sequence). This CDR3 is 13 amino acids long. CDR3 residues: CASSMGGARGYTF. DNA for the CDR3: TGTGCCAGTAGTATGGGAGGGGCCAGAGGCTACACCTTC.

The chain has TRBV5-1 and TRBJ2-1; no firm D call. The length of the CDR3 is 12 residues. V lost 4 bases, J lost 9 bases, and 11 bases lay in between. Germline-derived CDR1 and CDR2 are SGHRS and YFSETQ. CDR3 protein: CASSPPSIEQFF. CDR3 DNA sequence: TGCGCCAGCAGCCCCCCTTCTATTGAGCAGTTCTTC.